This TCR beta chain was identified during a study of blood T cell repertoires in COVID-19. Sequencing was performed with immunoSEQ multiplex PCR; in TCRdb, only in-frame clones are kept and a portion is missing. Seen here are around 64,000 clones, approximately 90% observed once, and the top ten hold 1.5% to 2%. The V end was cut by 2 bases, the J end by 2 bases, with 7 bases between. From germline, CDR1 is SEHNR and CDR2 FQNEAQ (reference sequence). The CDR3 has 15 amino acids. The sequencing input was peripheral blood. This receptor was taken from a human donor in a cohort sampled during active COVID-19. The chain has TRBV7-9 and TRBJ2-6, with a weak D call TRBD1 (5 bases). CDR3: CASSLLGAGANVLTF. The CDR3 region has the DNA TGTGCCAGCAGCTTATTAGGGGCTGGGGCCAACGTCCTGACTTTC.